One and the same sample provided the 15 T cell receptor beta chains below, sequenced in a study of T cell responses to AZD1222 COVID-19 vaccine. The assay was immunoSEQ multiplex PCR, and TCRdb's table has in-frame clones only and misses some. The repertoire holds some 130,000 clones, with roughly 88% as singletons. This specimen was peripheral blood, taken on day 0 of AZD1222 vaccination. All receptors come from an adult in good health.

The chain joins TRBV27 to TRBJ2-7; no definite D call. Germline CDR1 is MNHEY and CDR2 is SMNVEV (reference sequence). The V end was cut by 8 bases, the J end by 8 bases, with 16 bases between. This CDR3 comprises 12 residues. CDR3 loop: CASGSPGYKQYF. CDR3 DNA: TGTGCCAGCGGCAGCCCGGGTTACAAGCAGTACTTC.

The J gene is TRBJ2-7, the V gene TRBV19; 8 nucleotides line up with TRBD1. V was clipped by 4 bases and J by 5 bases; unmatched bases: 7. The length of the CDR3 is 14 residues. The germline V gene encodes CDR1 LNHDA and CDR2 SQIVND (reference sequence). In DNA form, the CDR3 reads TGTGCCAGTAGTAACTACAGGGGGTTGGACGAGCAGTACTTC. As protein: CASSNYRGLDEQYF.

The chain is built from TRBV10-3 and TRBJ1-3; D gene ambiguous. The germline V gene encodes CDR1 ENHRY and CDR2 SYGVKD. V lost 3 bases and J 4 bases, leaving 4 bases between the germline ends. The CDR3 consists of 12 residues. CDR3 coding DNA: TGTGCCATCAGTGAAGGGGGAAACACCATATATTTT. Protein product: CAISEGGNTIYF.

The chain has TRBV5-1 and TRBJ1-1; 9 bases match TRBD1. The ends lost 4 bases at V and 7 bases at J; junction bases unmatched: 8. CDR3 length equals 14 residues. Germline-derived CDR1 and CDR2 are SGHRS and YFSETQ. For the CDR3, the DNA is TGCGCCAGCAGCCCTTCCACAGGGGGCGATGAAGCTTTCTTT. It codes for CASSPSTGGDEAFF. Supplemented by reference TRBV5-1 and TRBJ1-1, the full variable domain reads KAGVTQTPRYLIKTRGQQVTLSCSPISGHRSVSWYQQTPGQGLQFLFEYFSETQRNKGNFPGRFSGRQFSNSRSEMNVSTLELGDSALYLCASSPSTGGDEAFFGQGTRLTVV.

The J gene is TRBJ1-1, the V gene TRBV19, with 7 bases identical to TRBD1. The CDR3 runs 14 residues. V trimming: 3 bases; J trimming: 4 bases; junction bases outside the gene matches: 5. CDR1 and CDR2 from the germline V gene are LNHDA and SQIVND (reference sequence). CDR3 protein: CASSIRTGATEAFF. The CDR3 DNA reads TGTGCCAGTAGTATTCGCACAGGGGCCACTGAAGCTTTCTTT.

The chain combines TRBV11-2 with TRBJ2-1; D remains ambiguous. The germline V gene has CDR1 SGHAT and CDR2 FQNNGV. V shed 1 base and J shed 9 bases, with 4 bases lying between them. The CDR3 consists of 11 residues. In nucleotides, the CDR3 is TGTGCCAGCAGCTTAGTACGTGAGCAGTTCTTC. Its translation is CASSLVREQFF.

The chain uses TRBV6-1 and TRBJ1-2, with D possibly TRBD1 on 5 matching bases. Trimming removed 2 bases from V and 6 bases from J, with 19 bases in between. This CDR3 spans 16 amino acids. Per the germline V gene, CDR1 is MNHNS and CDR2 is SASEGT. CDR3 nucleotides: TGTGCCAGCAGTGAATCTCCCCTTCCGGGGCCTGATGGCTACACCTTC. Its protein product is CASSESPLPGPDGYTF.

This chain connects TRBV12-3 or TRBV12-4 to TRBJ1-1; tentatively, D is TRBD1 (5 bases). The CDR3 extends over 12 amino acids. V was pared by 4 bases and J by 8 bases, with 11 bases between. The CDR3 nucleotides are TGTGCCAGCAGTTCCCTGGGGGGAGAAGCTTTCTTT. Protein product: CASSSLGGEAFF.

V is TRBV7-8 and J is TRBJ2-1; D ambiguous. This CDR3 is built from 14 residues. The V and J ends lost 2 bases and 7 bases respectively, with 12 bases between them. In germline, CDR1 is SGHVS, CDR2 FQNEAQ. The chain's CDR3 is CASSLMKSVNEQFF. The CDR3 DNA is TGTGCCAGCAGCTTAATGAAGTCAGTGAATGAGCAGTTCTTC.

Comments on this clone: The CDR3 ends on some other residue instead of the conserved phenylalanine or tryptophan, so this is likely a read error. No DNA is shown, since the ends of the CDR3 on it are uncertain; the CDR3 is the one TCRdb lists. The V and J genes are TRBV10-1 and TRBJ1-1. The CDR3 spans 8 amino acids, including both terminal residues. Germline V gene lookup returns CDR1 WNHNN and CDR2 SYGVQD (reference sequence). CDR3 protein: CASSVGLP.

V and J are TRBV25-1 and TRBJ1-2; D unresolved. The germline V gene has CDR1 MGHDK and CDR2 SYGVNS. The germline V and J ends were trimmed by 2 bases and 4 bases, with 8 bases remaining between them. This CDR3 contains 13 residues. CDR3 residues: CASSEAGAYGYTF. The CDR3 bases are TGTGCCAGCAGTGAAGCGGGCGCCTATGGCTACACCTTC.

This clone has only a few counts. The chain recombines TRBV19 with TRBJ1-6, with 9 bases identical to TRBD1. CDR1 and CDR2 (germline): LNHDA, SQIVND (reference sequence). V lost 4 bases, J lost 10 bases, and 5 bases stayed unmatched. CDR3 size: 14 residues. CDR3 residues: CASSKGQGGSPLHF. The DNA for the CDR3 is TGTGCCAGTAGTAAGGGACAGGGAGGATCACCCCTCCACTTT.

The CDR3, as DNA: TGTGCCAGTAGTCTCCTCCAATATGGCTACACCTTC. Translating it yields CASSLLQYGYTF. The chain recombines TRBV19 with TRBJ1-2; no clear D. CDR1 LNHDA and CDR2 SQIVND come from the germline V gene (reference sequence). The V gene lost 5 bases and the J gene lost 5 bases, with 9 bases spanning the gap. The CDR3 consists of 12 residues.

The rearrangement uses TRBV27 and TRBJ2-2; 9 nucleotides match TRBD2. The CDR3 is made up of 16 amino acids. The V gene's germline CDR1 is MNHEY and CDR2 SMNVEV (reference sequence). Trimming cost V 7 bases and J 3 bases; bases outside gene matches: 9. CDR3 loop: CASKISGGLYTGELFF. The CDR3 DNA reads as TGTGCCAGCAAGATTAGCGGGGGCCTTTACACCGGGGAGCTGTTTTTT.

This rearrangement joins TRBV15 to TRBJ2-7; TRBD1 might be the D (5 bases). Trimming removed 1 base from V and 0 bases from J, with 7 bases in between. CDR1 and CDR2 from the germline V gene are LNHNV and YYDKDF (reference sequence). The CDR3 has 14 amino acids. The CDR3 loop reads CATSRAGNSYEQYF. The CDR3 nucleotides read TGTGCCACCAGCAGAGCAGGGAACTCCTACGAGCAGTACTTC.